Listed below are T cell receptor beta chains from one sample, sequenced in a study of blood T cell repertoires in COVID-19. Profiled with immunoSEQ multiplex PCR; TCRdb holds only in-frame clones, not every one. The sample lists more than 85,000 clones; 75% to 85% were seen once. The sample taken for sequencing was peripheral blood. The receptors were gathered from a woman aged 55-70 years with acute or convalescent COVID-19. Both conserved end residues are part of each CDR3. The D gene is left open where the match is weak. Not all rows give a size; the values are once, few, many and, for expanded clones, a class.

>TRBV4-2|-|-|TRBJ1-2
TGTGCCAGCAGCCAAGACACAGGGAACTATGGCTACACCTTC
CASSQDTGNYGYTF
>TRBV18|-|-|TRBJ2-3
TGTGCCAGCTCACCTCCAACGACGGGTGCGCAGTATTTT
CASSPPTTGAQYF
>TRBV9|-|-|TRBJ2-6
TGTGCCAGCAGCGTAGCCGCTAACCCTGGGGCCAACGTCCTGACTTTC
CASSVAANPGANVLTF
>TRBV30|-|-|TRBJ1-5
TGTGCCTGGAGTCTCGACCCCGCGGGACAGCCCCAGCATTTT
CAWSLDPAGQPQHF
>TRBV7-2|-|-|TRBJ2-3
TGTGCCAGCAGCTTATTGAGACAGAGCCCTAGCACAGATACGCAGTATTTT
CASSLLRQSPSTDTQYF
>TRBV11-2|-|-|TRBJ1-1
TGTGCCAGCAGCTTAGCCCCGCGTTTGAACACTGAAGCTTTCTTT
CASSLAPRLNTEAFF
>TRBV12-3/TRBV12-4|-|-|TRBJ1-1
TGTGCCAGCGCAGGGCTTGCGATAACTGAAGCTTTCTTT
CASAGLAITEAFF
>TRBV24-1|TRBD1|-|TRBJ2-1
TGTGCCACCAGTGATCCGACAGACAGGGGGCGCGCCAATGAGCAGTTCTTC
CATSDPTDRGRANEQFF
>TRBV7-9|-|once|TRBJ1-2
TGTGCCAGCAGCTTAGCCGAAGGACTGAGCTATGGCTACACCTTC
CASSLAEGLSYGYTF
>TRBV4-3|-|-|TRBJ2-3
TGCGCCAGCAGCCAAGATTCCCGCATCAGGACGCAGTATTTT
CASSQDSRIRTQYF
>TRBV10-3|-|once|TRBJ2-7
TGTGCCATCATTGGTGCGGGTAACGAGCAGTACTTC
CAIIGAGNEQYF
>TRBV5-4|TRBD1|-|TRBJ2-1
TGTGCCAGCAGCCCCCCGACAGGGGATAATGAGCAGTTCTTC
CASSPPTGDNEQFF
>TRBV5-4|TRBD1|-|TRBJ1-2
TGTGCCAGCAGCCCTAGGGGGCAGAACTATGGCTACACCTTC
CASSPRGQNYGYTF
>TRBV6-5|-|-|TRBJ1-2
TGTGCCAGCAGTTACAATATCGGTGGCGGCTATGGCTACACCTTC
CASSYNIGGGYGYTF
>TRBV10-3|-|-|TRBJ1-1
TGTGCCATCAGTGAAGGTGGTGTGGGCCGCTTCTTT
CAISEGGVGRFF
>TRBV2|TRBD1|-|TRBJ2-7
TGTGCCAGCAGTGAGGGGCGGACAGGATCCTACGAGCAGTACTTC
CASSEGRTGSYEQYF
>TRBV7-2|-|-|TRBJ1-5
TGTGCCAGCAGCCCTAGCCGGGACAATCAGCCCCAGCATTTT
CASSPSRDNQPQHF
>TRBV4-1|TRBD1|-|TRBJ1-2
TGCGCCAGCAGCCAATCCCAACAGGGGACTAACTATGGCTACACCTTC
CASSQSQQGTNYGYTF
>TRBV12-3/TRBV12-4|-|-|TRBJ1-1
TGTGCCAGCAGTTTAATAGGGGATACTGAAGCTTTCTTT
CASSLIGDTEAFF
>TRBV24-1|TRBD1|-|TRBJ2-5
TGTGCCACCAGTGCGGGGACAGGGGGGACGACCCAGTACTTC
CATSAGTGGTTQYF
>TRBV30|-|-|TRBJ2-7
TGTGCCTGGAGACCCCTGGACAAGAGCTCCTACGAGCAGTACTTC
CAWRPLDKSSYEQYF
>TRBV7-2|-|-|TRBJ1-2
TGTGCCAGCAGCTTCACCCCCGGGACACTCTATGGCTACACCTTC
CASSFTPGTLYGYTF
>TRBV7-2|-|-|TRBJ2-3
TGTGCCAGCAGCCCATACCGCTCACTCACAGATACGCAGTATTTT
CASSPYRSLTDTQYF
>TRBV30|TRBD1|-|TRBJ1-1
TGTGCCTGGGGAGGGGGCGCGACTGAAGCTTTCTTT
CAWGGGATEAFF
>TRBV9|-|-|TRBJ2-5
TGTGCCAGCAGCGTTTCGGGGGAAGAGACCCAGTACTTC
CASSVSGEETQYF
>TRBV19|TRBD1|-|TRBJ1-2
TGTGCCAGTAGTACAGGGGGCGGGTCGCTTGGCTACACCTTC
CASSTGGGSLGYTF
>TRBV30|-|-|TRBJ1-4
TGTGCCTCCGCCTTTACAACGGGTGAAAAACTGTTTTTT
CASAFTTGEKLFF
>TRBV24-1|-|-|TRBJ1-3
TGTGCCACCGCCGAGGCAGATCGGAACACCATATATTTT
CATAEADRNTIYF
>TRBV4-3|-|few|TRBJ2-1
TGCGCCAGCAGCCAAGGGTTCGGTGGCTACAATGAGCAGTTCTTC
CASSQGFGGYNEQFF
>TRBV7-9|TRBD1|-|TRBJ1-1
TGTGCCAGCAGCGTCCGGGACAGGGCAACTTTCTTT
CASSVRDRATFF
>TRBV2|-|-|TRBJ1-2
TGTGCCAGCAGTGTGGGAGCACTCTATGGCTACACCTTC
CASSVGALYGYTF
>TRBV11-1|-|-|TRBJ1-3
TGTGCCAGCAGCCGGACAAGCTCTGGAAACACCATATATTTT
CASSRTSSGNTIYF
>TRBV7-9|-|-|TRBJ2-7
TGTGCCAGCAGCTTAGGTGAAGGGGTCTTCTACGAGCAGTACTTC
CASSLGEGVFYEQYF
>TRBV6-5|-|once|TRBJ1-2
TGTGCCAGCAGTTACTCGATCGCAGGAAGGGGCTACACCTTC
CASSYSIAGRGYTF
>TRBV10-3|TRBD1|once|TRBJ1-1
TGTGCCATCAGAAACAGGGGGGACACTGAAGCTTTCTTT
CAIRNRGDTEAFF
>TRBV11-2|-|-|TRBJ2-4
TGTGCCAGCAGCTTCTTTGGTTTCCAGGCAGAGGCCAAAAACATTCAGTACTTC
CASSFFGFQAEAKNIQYF
>TRBV19|TRBD1|few|TRBJ1-4
TGTGCCAGTATTCCAACCGCAGGGGGCCATGAAAAACTGTTTTTT
CASIPTAGGHEKLFF
>TRBV6-6|-|once|TRBJ1-2
TGTGCCAGCAGTTCCAGGGGCGGCGGCGGCTACACCTTC
CASSSRGGGGYTF
>TRBV9|-|once|TRBJ2-5
TGTGCCAGCAGCGTAGCGGGGATGGAGACCCAGTACTTC
CASSVAGMETQYF
>TRBV28|-|few|TRBJ1-3
TGTGCCAGCAATTTGGTGGCCTCTGGAAACACCATATATTTT
CASNLVASGNTIYF
>TRBV24-1|-|-|TRBJ2-5
TGTGCCACCAGTGATTTAGCGGATTTCCAAGAGACCCAGTACTTC
CATSDLADFQETQYF
>TRBV21-1|-|-|TRBJ1-1
TGTGCCAGCAGCAAACGTGACAGGGGGATGAACACTGAAGCTTTCTTT
CASSKRDRGMNTEAFF
>TRBV9|TRBD1|-|TRBJ1-4
TGTGCCAGCAGCGGGTCAGGGGGACGAACTAATGAAAAACTGTTTTTT
CASSGSGGRTNEKLFF
>TRBV5-1|-|few|TRBJ2-1
TGCGCCAGCAGCTCTTTCCCGGGAAATGAGCAGTTCTTC
CASSSFPGNEQFF
>TRBV3-1/TRBV3-2|TRBD2|-|TRBJ2-1
TGTGCCAGCAGCCAAGAAGGAGGGACTAGCGGACCCAATGAGCAGTTCTTC
CASSQEGGTSGPNEQFF
>TRBV2|-|-|TRBJ2-3
TGTGCCAGCAGTGCAGGGATGGGAAGGACAGATACGCAGTATTTT
CASSAGMGRTDTQYF
>TRBV2|-|once|TRBJ2-3
TGTGCCAGCAGTGCTGGGTTAGCCACAGATACGCAGTATTTT
CASSAGLATDTQYF
>TRBV5-4|TRBD1|few|TRBJ1-4
TGTGCCAGCAGCCCTGGGGGGACAGGGTCCGAAAAACTGTTTTTT
CASSPGGTGSEKLFF
>TRBV6-5|-|-|TRBJ2-3
TGTGCCAGCAGTTACTCGAGGAGCACAGATACGCAGTATTTT
CASSYSRSTDTQYF
>TRBV27|-|-|TRBJ2-2
TGTGCCAGCAGTTATCAGAGCGTCGTCACCGGGGAGCTGTTTTTT
CASSYQSVVTGELFF
>TRBV6-2/TRBV6-3|TRBD1|-|TRBJ1-5
TGTGCCAGCAGTTATGGGACAGGGAGTCAGCCCCAGCATTTT
CASSYGTGSQPQHF
>TRBV4-2|-|-|TRBJ2-1
TGTGCCAGCAGCCAGGGTTACACTAGCTCCTACAATGAGCAGTTCTTC
CASSQGYTSSYNEQFF
>TRBV4-2|TRBD2|-|TRBJ2-7
TGTGCCAGCAGCCAAGAGTTCGGGCTAGCGGACTCCTACGAGCAGTACTTC
CASSQEFGLADSYEQYF